The 28 T cell receptor beta chains below come from one sample, sequenced in a study of identical twins (dated by TCRdb to about 2016). Receptor amplification or capture employed 5' RACE. Instrument on record: Illumina HiSeq 2000. TCRdb reanalyzed the raw reads on its own, using fastp at Q25 for trimming and MiXCR for clone calling, and kept in-frame beta chains. Each CDR3 protein appears once, grouped with its most common genes and DNA. The sample yields hundreds of thousands of distinct CDR3 sequences; roughly 20% were counted once. The ten largest make up around 13% of the sample. These data were also reused for a study on T cells expressing NK-cell markers.

The sample taken for sequencing was PBMCs. These receptor sequences come from a woman under 30 in good health.

This chain links TRBV5-6 with TRBJ1-2; D is perhaps TRBD1 (5 bases). CDR3 length: 14 residues. Trimming shortened V by 0 bases and J by 3 bases, and 9 bases separated the two germline ends. From germline, CDR1 is SGHDT and CDR2 YYEEEE. This CDR3 reads CASSLGDSYYGYTF. CDR3 DNA sequence: TGTGCCAGCAGCTTGGGAGACAGTTACTATGGCTACACCTTC. The variable domain in full, with the rest retrieved from reference TRBV5-6 and TRBJ1-2, is DAGVTQSPTHLIKTRGQQVTLRCSPKSGHDTVSWYQQALGQGPQFIFQYYEEEERQRGNFPDRFSGHQFPNYSSELNVNALLLGDSALYLCASSLGDSYYGYTFGSGTRLTVV.

The sample holds many counts of this clonotype. This chain uses TRBV9 with TRBJ2-1, with 11 bases fitting TRBD2. In germline, CDR1 is SGDLS, CDR2 YYNGEE. CDR3 length: 15 amino acids. V gave up 3 bases and J gave up 4 bases; unmatched junction bases: 3. The CDR3 protein is CASSGLAGGYNEQFF. As DNA, the CDR3 is TGTGCCAGCAGCGGGCTAGCGGGGGGATACAATGAGCAGTTCTTC.

V and J are TRBV10-3 and TRBJ1-1; 8 bases map to TRBD1. J lost 6 bases, V lost 11 bases, and 8 bases had no gene match. From germline, CDR1 is ENHRY and CDR2 SYGVKD. The length of the CDR3 is 12 residues. As DNA, the CDR3 is TGTGCCGTACGCCAACAGGGGGCTGAAGCTTTCTTT. It yields the protein CAVRQQGAEAFF.

This clonotype was found once. The J gene is TRBJ1-1, the V gene TRBV7-3; 9 bases fit TRBD1. The CDR3 is 13 amino acids. Germline V gene lookup returns CDR1 SGHTA and CDR2 FQGTGA. V trimming: 8 bases; J trimming: 4 bases; junction bases outside the gene matches: 5. The CDR3 DNA follows: TGTGCCAGCGGACAGGGGAGAAGCACTGAAGCTTTCTTT. Encoded protein: CASGQGRSTEAFF.

This clonotype was counted between two and nine times. The chain is built from TRBV20-1 and TRBJ2-1, with D perhaps given as TRBD1 or TRBD2 (5 bases each). V was cut by 6 bases and J by 6 bases, with 15 bases left in between. The CDR3 extends over 13 amino acids. Germline assignment: CDR1 DFQATT and CDR2 SNEGSKA (reference sequence). The CDR3 sequence is CSAPGTASNEQFF. CDR3 in DNA: TGCAGTGCCCCCGGGACCGCTTCCAATGAGCAGTTCTTC.

There are a few counts of this clonotype. The chain employs TRBV20-1 and TRBJ1-2; D gene unclear. The V gene's germline CDR1 is DFQATT and CDR2 SNEGSKA (reference sequence). Trimming stripped 1 base from V and 8 bases from J, with 17 bases between. The CDR3 has 14 residues. The CDR3 spells CSARGRTYSLGYTF. The CDR3 region has the DNA TGCAGTGCTAGAGGACGAACCTATTCTCTGGGCTACACCTTC.

For this clonotype: A junction end diverges from the germline sequence, so it may reflect a read error. The V gene is TRBV12-5, the J gene TRBJ2-3; 8 bases are a match to TRBD2. CDR1 and CDR2 from the germline V gene are LGHNT and FRNRAP. CDR3 length equals 16 residues. Here the CDR3 DNA reads TGTGCTAGTGGTTTACCCCTGGCGGGGGGCACGGATACGCAGTATTTT. Translated, it gives CASGLPLAGGTDTQYF. Full variable domain (remainder filled in from reference TRBV12-5 and TRBJ2-3): DARVTQTPRHKVTEMGQEVTMRCQPILGHNTVFWYRQTMMQGLELLAYFRNRAPLDDSGMPKDRFSAEMPDATLATLKIQPSEPRDSAVYFCASGLPLAGGTDTQYFGPGTRLTVL.

This clonotype was observed a handful of times. J is TRBJ1-5 and V is TRBV5-1; D call uncertain. V lost 0 bases and J lost 2, with 12 bases in between. Germline V gene data show CDR1 as SGHRS and CDR2 as YFSETQ. CDR3 size: 16 residues. The CDR3 loop is CASSLGDAYGNQPQHF. The DNA for the CDR3 is TGCGCCAGCAGCTTGGGAGATGCCTATGGCAATCAGCCCCAGCATTTT.

In nucleotides, the CDR3 is TGTGCCAGCAGTTTACGGCTAGCGGGGTACGAGCAGTACTTC. Translated, it gives CASSLRLAGYEQYF. The chain joins TRBV27 to TRBJ2-7, with 9 bases that match TRBD2. The CDR3 totals 14 residues. Per germline, CDR1 MNHEY and CDR2 SMNVEV (reference sequence). V gave up 2 bases and J gave up 4 bases; unmatched junction bases: 3.

This clonotype came up a few times. The gene calls are TRBV29-1 and TRBJ2-3; 8 bases are shared with TRBD2. The V and J ends lost 1 base and 0 bases, in that order; junction bases with no gene match: 3. The CDR3 runs 15 residues. Germline CDR1 SQVTM, CDR2 ANQGSEA. Written as DNA, the CDR3 is TGCAGCGTTGAAGGGACTAGCCGGAGCACAGATACGCAGTATTTT. Residues: CSVEGTSRSTDTQYF.

This clonotype showed up just a few times. V usage is TRBV2 and J usage is TRBJ1-1; TRBD1 might be the D (5 bases). From germline, CDR1 is SNHLY and CDR2 FYNNEI. The V gene lost 3 bases and the J gene lost 3 bases, with 11 bases spanning the gap. This CDR3 has 14 residues. The CDR3 spells CASSDTLGDTEAFF. The CDR3, as DNA: TGTGCCAGCAGTGATACCCTAGGGGACACTGAAGCTTTCTTT. The whole variable domain, filled in from reference TRBV2 and TRBJ1-1, reads EPEVTQTPSHQVTQMGQEVILRCVPISNHLYFYWYRQILGQKVEFLVSFYNNEISEKSEIFDDQFSVERPDGSNFTLKIRSTKLEDSAMYFCASSDTLGDTEAFFGQGTRLTVV.

This clonotype was seen only a few times. This sequence joins TRBV20-1 and TRBJ1-2; TRBD1 agrees at 10 bases. Germline V gene sequence: CDR1 DFQATT, CDR2 SNEGSKA (reference sequence). CDR3 size: 14 residues. V gave up 6 bases and J gave up 4 bases; unmatched junction bases: 8. CDR3 nucleotides: TGCAGTGCGCCCGGGACAGGGGAAGGCTATGGCTACACCTTC. Its protein is CSAPGTGEGYGYTF.

This clonotype was picked up a small number of times. V usage is TRBV24-1 and J usage is TRBJ2-1; possible D gene TRBD2, 6 bases. The ends were cut back, 3 bases at V and 6 bases at J, with 11 bases in the middle. The CDR3 has 14 amino acids. The germline V gene has CDR1 KGHDR and CDR2 SFDVKD. The CDR3 region is CATSDRRGVNEQFF. CDR3 sequence (DNA): TGTGCCACCAGTGATCGCCGCGGGGTCAATGAGCAGTTCTTC.

Turning to this clonotype: With a much larger clone just one base away, this may be a read error. V usage is TRBV10-3 and J usage is TRBJ2-3; no reliable D call. The germline CDR1 and CDR2 sequences are ENHRY and SYGVKD. Between the trimmed V and J ends, which lost 0 bases and 4 bases, there was a span of 5 bases. The CDR3 extends over 13 amino acids. The CDR3: CAISESEADTQYF. The CDR3 DNA sequence: TGTGCCATCAGTGAGTCAGAGGCAGATACGCAGTATTTT.

This clonotype occurred a few times. The chain joins TRBV21-1 to TRBJ2-6; TRBD1 is taken as the D call from the table, unchecked against the DNA. TRBV21-1 counts as a pseudogene. This CDR3 has 19 residues. In DNA, the CDR3 is TGTGCCAGCAGCACCCTAGGGTCCGGGGAGTTCTCTGGGGCCAACGTCCTGACTTTC. Translating gives CASSTLGSGEFSGANVLTF.

The J gene is TRBJ2-1, the V gene TRBV20-1; either TRBD1 or TRBD2 may fit D (5 bases each). Deletions cut 0 bases from V and 1 base from J, with 13 bases between. This CDR3 has 16 amino acids. CDR1 and CDR2 from the germline V gene are DFQATT and SNEGSKA (reference sequence). The chain's CDR3 is CSARDGDAGSYNEQFF. CDR3 in DNA: TGCAGTGCTAGAGATGGGGACGCCGGGTCCTACAATGAGCAGTTCTTC.

The sample holds a few counts of this clonotype. V gene TRBV7-9 combines with J gene TRBJ2-1; a possible D gene is TRBD2 (6 bases). The CDR3 extends over 14 amino acids. Germline V CDR1 and CDR2: SEHNR, FQNEAQ (reference sequence). V was clipped by 2 bases and J by 6 bases, with 11 bases between them. The CDR3 spells CASSLSGDSNEQFF. The CDR3 nucleotides are TGTGCCAGCAGCTTATCGGGAGATAGCAATGAGCAGTTCTTC.

Only a few counts were recorded for this clonotype. The chain has TRBV20-1 and TRBJ2-2; 7 bases are shared with TRBD1. The V and J ends lost 6 bases and 4 bases, in that order; junction bases with no gene match: 8. The CDR3 runs to 14 residues. Germline V CDR1 and CDR2: DFQATT, SNEGSKA (reference sequence). CDR3 loop: CSAARQGRTGELFF. CDR3 bases: TGCAGTGCCGCGAGACAGGGACGCACCGGGGAGCTGTTTTTT.

This clonotype came up a few times. V usage is TRBV7-8 and J usage is TRBJ1-6, with D possibly being TRBD1 (5 bases). The V and J ends lost 9 bases and 9 bases respectively, with 27 bases between them. Germline CDR1 SGHVS, CDR2 FQNEAQ. CDR3 length: 17 residues. CDR3 region: CASFRDFLPNKVSPLHF. In DNA, the CDR3 is TGTGCCAGTTTCCGGGACTTCCTCCCCAACAAGGTTTCACCCCTCCACTTT.

The V and J genes are TRBV12-3 or TRBV12-4 and TRBJ1-5; 7 nucleotides line up with TRBD1. The V segment lost 3 bases and the J segment 4 bases; nucleotides outside the gene matches: 6. The CDR3 consists of 15 residues. CDR3 amino acids: CASSLRQGVNQPQHF. CDR3 sequence (DNA): TGTGCCAGCAGTTTGAGGCAGGGGGTAAATCAGCCCCAGCATTTT.

The V gene is TRBV10-3, the J gene TRBJ2-3; D uncertain. This CDR3 comprises 13 residues. The germline V gene encodes CDR1 ENHRY and CDR2 SYGVKD. The V gene lost 3 bases and the J gene lost 4 bases, with 8 bases spanning the gap. The CDR3 nucleotides are TGTGCCATCAGTGAAACCTTAGCAGATACGCAGTATTTT. This codes for CAISETLADTQYF.

This clonotype occurred a few times. This sequence joins TRBV3-1 and TRBJ2-7, with D unclear. The CDR3 is made up of 13 amino acids. Germline V lookup: CDR1 LGHDT, CDR2 YNNKEL (reference sequence). Deletions cut 2 bases from V and 2 bases from J, with 7 bases between. The CDR3 is CASSQQVPYEQYF. CDR3 DNA sequence: TGTGCCAGCAGCCAACAAGTCCCCTACGAGCAGTACTTC.

This clonotype was detected only once. V gene TRBV4-2 combines with J gene TRBJ2-1; the D call may be TRBD1 or TRBD2 (7 bases each). V was shortened by 0 bases and J by 0 bases, with 12 bases between the two germline ends. Germline V gene sequence: CDR1 LGHNA, CDR2 YNFKEQ. CDR3 length: 17 residues. CDR3 in DNA: TGTGCCAGCAGCCAAGAACAGGGGACTAACTCCTACAATGAGCAGTTCTTC. Its translation: CASSQEQGTNSYNEQFF.

This clonotype appeared a few times. V and J are TRBV7-6 and TRBJ2-3; no definite D call. CDR3 length: 15 amino acids. Trimming left V 2 bases short and J 5 bases short, with 14 bases between. From germline, CDR1 is SGHVS and CDR2 FNYEAQ. The CDR3 region has the DNA TGTGCCAGCAGCTTATCTAGTAGAGTTGAAGATACGCAGTATTTT. Its protein product is CASSLSSRVEDTQYF.

V usage is TRBV15 and J usage is TRBJ2-4; D call uncertain. V lost 0 bases and J lost 1, with 13 bases in between. Germline V gene sequence: CDR1 LNHNV, CDR2 YYDKDF (reference sequence). The length of the CDR3 is 17 residues. CDR3 sequence (DNA): TGTGCCACCAGCAGAGATCCGGGTGGAGCTGCCAAAAACATTCAGTACTTC. Translating gives CATSRDPGGAAKNIQYF.

The chain is built from TRBV5-1 and TRBJ2-7; D uncertain. Germline lookup yields CDR1 SGHRS and CDR2 YFSETQ. Trimming removed 1 base at V and 6 bases at J, with 8 bases between. The CDR3 is made up of 12 amino acids. The CDR3 protein is CASSLWDFEQYF. As DNA, the CDR3 is TGCGCCAGCAGCTTGTGGGATTTCGAGCAGTACTTC.

V and J are TRBV20-1 and TRBJ2-1; tentatively, D is TRBD1 (5 bases). The V end was cut by 6 bases, the J end by 0 bases, with 15 bases between. The V gene's germline CDR1 is DFQATT and CDR2 SNEGSKA (reference sequence). The CDR3 is 15 residues long. CDR3 coding DNA: TGCAGTGCGAAAAGGGGTCAGAGCTCCTACAATGAGCAGTTCTTC. It encodes CSAKRGQSSYNEQFF.

The V gene is TRBV7-8, the J gene TRBJ2-5; D is unresolved. Germline assignment: CDR1 SGHVS and CDR2 FQNEAQ. With 4 bases removed from V and 3 bases from J, the gap between germline ends came to 9 bases. The CDR3 contains 13 residues. Here the CDR3 reads CASSSSRKETQYF. Written as DNA, the CDR3 is TGTGCCAGCAGCTCAAGCAGAAAAGAGACCCAGTACTTC.